The rows below give T cell receptor beta chains drawn from one sample of a study of blood T cell repertoires in COVID-19. Profiled with immunoSEQ multiplex PCR; TCRdb holds only in-frame clones, not every one. The data show 130,000 or so clones, over 75% seen once. Material: peripheral blood. Source of these receptors: a man in his sixties or seventies with active COVID-19. The CDR3 runs from the conserved cysteine through the conserved F or W. The order of the fields is CDR3 protein, J gene, CDR3 length, clone size, V gene. Clone size is not always given. Where it is, it says once, few, many or a class for expanded clones.

CASSQLGDEQYF,TRBJ2-7,12,few,TRBV4-2
CASSSATGVGGYTF,TRBJ1-2,14,few,TRBV6-5
CASSGRQDEQFF,TRBJ2-1,12,-,TRBV28
CASSLSAENLNNYGYTF,TRBJ1-2,17,-,TRBV4-2
CASSFGVGDTQYF,TRBJ2-3,13,-,TRBV27
CASSAGPPRSGDTQYF,TRBJ2-3,16,-,TRBV5-1
CASSSQGAGTEAFF,TRBJ1-1,14,-,TRBV5-1
CASSLRGLEQFF,TRBJ2-1,12,-,TRBV28
CASSPGPSGRQGEQFF,TRBJ2-1,16,-,TRBV2
CASSSRPRTSANRGTGELFF,TRBJ2-2,20,-,TRBV7-3
CAWAQTGINIQYF,TRBJ2-4,13,-,TRBV30
CASIRDRGGTEAFF,TRBJ1-1,14,-,TRBV7-2
CASSAISGGNTGELFF,TRBJ2-2,16,-,TRBV2
CASSLSGVRGYEQYF,TRBJ2-7,15,few,TRBV11-2
CASSDTGGPYEQYF,TRBJ2-7,14,-,TRBV5-1
CASSQGQGAEQYF,TRBJ2-7,13,few,TRBV6-5
CAWSQSGIETQYF,TRBJ2-5,13,-,TRBV30
CASPGTGGGGTKNIQYF,TRBJ2-4,17,-,TRBV5-1
CASRLGAGGEPQHF,TRBJ1-5,14,-,TRBV19
CAWSVRGTASNQPQHF,TRBJ1-5,16,-,TRBV30
CASSFGSGDEKLFF,TRBJ1-4,14,-,TRBV7-9
CASRLSYRGRNTEAFF,TRBJ1-1,16,-,TRBV11-2
CASSRDGAGGNSPLHF,TRBJ1-6,16,-,TRBV6-6
CASSFRGGNTIYF,TRBJ1-3,13,-,TRBV27
CATSRDRRQGSGYTF,TRBJ1-2,15,-,TRBV15
CASSLATHAGEQFF,TRBJ2-1,14,-,TRBV5-1
CASSQGQGTYNEQFF,TRBJ2-1,15,-,TRBV10-1
CASSAAGGYGYTF,TRBJ1-2,13,-,TRBV5-5
CASSPDRVRYEQYF,TRBJ2-7,14,-,TRBV28
CASSQDVIAGTTDTQYF,TRBJ2-3,17,-,TRBV4-2
CATGPLRGGRPNEQYF,TRBJ2-7,16,-,TRBV11-2
CASKNGVWGQPQHF,TRBJ1-5,14,-,TRBV19
CAISESKRAGAEAFF,TRBJ1-1,15,once,TRBV10-3